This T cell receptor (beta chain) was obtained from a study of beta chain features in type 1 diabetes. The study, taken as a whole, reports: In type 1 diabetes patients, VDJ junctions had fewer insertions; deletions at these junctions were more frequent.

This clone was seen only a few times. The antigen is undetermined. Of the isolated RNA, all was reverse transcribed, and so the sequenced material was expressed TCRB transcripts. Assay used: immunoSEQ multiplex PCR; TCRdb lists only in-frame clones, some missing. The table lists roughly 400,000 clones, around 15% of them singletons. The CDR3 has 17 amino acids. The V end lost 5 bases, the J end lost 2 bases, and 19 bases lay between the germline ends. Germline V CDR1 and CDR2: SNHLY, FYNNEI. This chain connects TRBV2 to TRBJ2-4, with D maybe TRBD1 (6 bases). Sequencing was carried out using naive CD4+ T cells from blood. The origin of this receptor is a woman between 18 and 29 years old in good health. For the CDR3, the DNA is TGTGCCAGCAGTCCCTGGGGCGACAGGAGGTCCAAAAACATTCAGTACTTC. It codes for CASSPWGDRRSKNIQYF.